The rows below give T cell receptor beta chains drawn from one sample of a study of T cells of healthy individuals. TCRdb independently ran MiXCR on the 5' RACE reads; one entry per CDR3 protein. The sample lists about 57,000 distinct CDR3 sequences, around 15% occurring once. The receptor set was obtained from a human donor in good health. CDR3s include the opening cysteine and the closing phenylalanine or tryptophan. D genes are given only for firm matches. Not all rows give a size; the values are once, few, many and, for expanded clones, a class.

TRBJ2-4 | . | many | TRBV4-1 | TGCGCCAGCAGCCAAGAAGGGGGGGACCTTCTAGCCAAAAACATTCAGTACTTC | CASSQEGGDLLAKNIQYF
TRBJ1-4 | TRBD1 | many | TRBV29-1 | TGCAGCGTTGATTCGGGACAGGGAGATGAAAAACTGTTTTTT | CSVDSGQGDEKLFF
TRBJ2-7 | . | many | TRBV6-2/TRBV6-3 | TGTGCCAGCAGTTACTCGGGGTCTTACGAGCAGTACTTC | CASSYSGSYEQYF
TRBJ2-3 | TRBD2 | many | TRBV7-2 | TGTGCCAGCAGCTTAGTAGCGGGAGGCCGCACAGATACGCAGTATTTT | CASSLVAGGRTDTQYF
TRBJ2-7 | . | . | TRBV5-5 | TGTGCCAGCAGCTGGGGAACCTACGAGCAGTACTTC | CASSWGTYEQYF
TRBJ2-5 | . | few | TRBV5-5 | TGTGCCAGCAGCTCGGGACCCCCACAAGAGACCCAGTACTTC | CASSSGPPQETQYF
TRBJ2-3 | . | . | TRBV5-1 | TGCGCCAGCAGCGGGAGGGGACAGTCAGATACGCAGTATTTT | CASSGRGQSDTQYF
TRBJ2-4 | TRBD1 | few | TRBV5-5 | TGTGCCAGCAGCTTGTCACTCAGGGACAGGGGGCCCTACGTCAAAAACATTCAGTACTTC | CASSLSLRDRGPYVKNIQYF
TRBJ1-2 | . | many | TRBV19 | TGTGCCAGTAGTCCGGGACAAGGGACTAACTATGGCTACACCTTC | CASSPGQGTNYGYTF
TRBJ1-1 | . | many | TRBV11-2 | TGTGCCAGCAGCTTAGTCGTTCAAGCCAGCACTGAAGCTTTCTTT | CASSLVVQASTEAFF
TRBJ1-1 | . | many | TRBV9 | TGTGCCAGCAGCCTGACCGGGACACCAAACACTGAAGCTTTCTTT | CASSLTGTPNTEAFF
TRBJ2-3 | TRBD2 | many | TRBV5-4 | TGTGCCAGCAGCCAGGGGCTAGCGGGAGCAGATACGCAGTATTTT | CASSQGLAGADTQYF
TRBJ1-5 | . | few | TRBV6-5 | TGTGCCAGCAGGGACAGAGCCAATCAGCCCCAGCATTTT | CASRDRANQPQHF
TRBJ2-1 | . | . | TRBV4-1 | TGCGCCAGCAGCCAAGATAGGGGGTACAGAGACAACAATGAGCAGTTCTTC | CASSQDRGYRDNNEQFF
TRBJ2-7 | . | . | TRBV5-1 | TGCGCCAGCAGCTTCCATGGGGAGTTGAGAGAGCAGTACTTC | CASSFHGELREQYF
TRBJ1-1 | . | many | TRBV24-1 | TGTGCCACCAGTGAGGGGGTTGCGGGGAACACTGAAGCTTTCTTT | CATSEGVAGNTEAFF
TRBJ1-5 | TRBD1 | many | TRBV20-1 | TGCAGTGCAATAGGACAGGCCGGTCAGCCCCAGCATTTT | CSAIGQAGQPQHF
TRBJ1-4 | TRBD1 | . | TRBV7-2 | TGTGCCAGCAGCCCAGAACCACAGGGGGCGGGGAAACTGTTTTTT | CASSPEPQGAGKLFF
TRBJ2-7 | . | . | TRBV4-1 | TGCGCCAGCAGCCCCCAGGCCATCCAAGCCTACGAGCAGTACTTC | CASSPQAIQAYEQYF
TRBJ2-2 | TRBD2 | few | TRBV20-1 | TGCAGTGCTAGAAAGGCTAGCGGAGGGAACACCGGGGAGCTGTTTTTT | CSARKASGGNTGELFF
TRBJ2-7 | . | . | TRBV12-3/TRBV12-4 | TGTGCCAGCAGTTGGTCCCGATTCTACGAGCAGTACTTC | CASSWSRFYEQYF
TRBJ2-2 | . | many | TRBV7-9 | TGTGCCAGCAGCCCACCCCTTGGGACGAACACCGGGGAGCTGTTTTTT | CASSPPLGTNTGELFF